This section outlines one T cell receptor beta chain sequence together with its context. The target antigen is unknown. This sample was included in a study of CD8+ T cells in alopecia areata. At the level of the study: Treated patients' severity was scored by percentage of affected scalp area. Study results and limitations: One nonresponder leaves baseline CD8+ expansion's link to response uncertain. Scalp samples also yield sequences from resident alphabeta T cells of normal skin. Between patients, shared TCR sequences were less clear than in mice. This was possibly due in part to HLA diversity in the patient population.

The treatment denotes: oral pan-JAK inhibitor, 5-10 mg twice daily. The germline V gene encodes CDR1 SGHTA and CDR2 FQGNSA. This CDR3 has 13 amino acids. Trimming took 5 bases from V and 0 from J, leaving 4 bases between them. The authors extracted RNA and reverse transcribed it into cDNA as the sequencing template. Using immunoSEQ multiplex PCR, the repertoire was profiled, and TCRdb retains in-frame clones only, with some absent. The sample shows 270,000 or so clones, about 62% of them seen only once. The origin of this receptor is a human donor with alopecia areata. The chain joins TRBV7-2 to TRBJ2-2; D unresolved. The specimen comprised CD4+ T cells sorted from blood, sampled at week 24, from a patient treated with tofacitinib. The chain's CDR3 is CASSRPNTGELFF. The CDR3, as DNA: TGTGCCAGCAGCCGGCCGAACACCGGGGAGCTGTTTTTT. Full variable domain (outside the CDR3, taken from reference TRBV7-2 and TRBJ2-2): GAGVSQSPSNKVTEKGKDVELRCDPISGHTALYWYRQSLGQGLEFLIYFQGNSAPDKSGLPSDRFSAERTGGSVSTLTIQRTQQEDSAVYLCASSRPNTGELFFGEGSRLTVL.